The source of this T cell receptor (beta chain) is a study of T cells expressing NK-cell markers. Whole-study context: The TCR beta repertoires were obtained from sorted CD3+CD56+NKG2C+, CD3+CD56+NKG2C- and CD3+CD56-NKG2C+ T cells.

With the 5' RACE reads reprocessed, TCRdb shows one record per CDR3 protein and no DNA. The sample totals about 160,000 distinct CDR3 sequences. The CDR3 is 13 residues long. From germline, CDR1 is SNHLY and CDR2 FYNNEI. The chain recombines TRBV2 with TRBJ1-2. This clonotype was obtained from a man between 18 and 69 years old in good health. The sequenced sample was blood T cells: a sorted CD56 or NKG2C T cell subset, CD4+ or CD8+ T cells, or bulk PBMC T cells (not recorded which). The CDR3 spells CASSTTEAPGYTF.